The 16 T cell receptor beta chains below all came from one sample that was sequenced in a study of cytomegalovirus exposure and HLA in healthy donors (dated by TCRdb to the late 2010s). Library preparation was by the immunoSEQ multiplex PCR assay. The multiplex PCR relied on a mix of 60 forward primers for TCR Vbeta segments and 13 reverse primers for TCR Jbeta segments. TCRdb mirrors the immuneACCESS table, restricted to in-frame sequences. Some clones are absent from its copies; in checked studies, under half trace to an unresolved V gene, and the reason for the others is unknown. The sample table lists approximately 100,000 clones, approximately 66% of them with a count of one. The ten largest clones add up to about 11% of the sample. Sequenced material: PBMCs. Receptors originate from a man in his forties in good health and CMV-seropositive.

In its sample, this clone was seen once. This rearrangement joins TRBV7-9 to TRBJ2-1, with TRBD2 matching over 8 bases. The CDR3 loop spans 16 amino acids. CDR1 and CDR2 from the germline V gene are SEHNR and FQNEAQ (reference sequence). V gave up 6 bases and J gave up 0 bases; unmatched junction bases: 7. DNA for the CDR3: TGTGCCAGCAGTTACTACAGCGGGGGCTCCTACAATGAGCAGTTCTTC. Amino acids: CASSYYSGGSYNEQFF.

The CDR3 loop reads CAISEGERYGYTF. The CDR3 DNA is TGTGCCATCAGTGAGGGGGAGAGGTATGGCTACACCTTC. The chain is built from TRBV10-3 and TRBJ1-2; no clear D gene. The CDR3 covers 13 residues. The germline gives CDR1 ENHRY, CDR2 SYGVKD. V lost 2 bases, J lost 5 bases, and 9 bases lay in between.

The chain is built from TRBV7-9 and TRBJ2-1; D is possibly TRBD2 (6 bases). V was pared by 5 bases and J by 3 bases, with 14 bases between. Germline V gives CDR1 SEHNR, CDR2 FQNEAQ (reference sequence). This CDR3 comprises 15 residues. CDR3 residues: CASSLGEAFYNEQFF. Written as DNA, the CDR3 is TGTGCCAGCAGCCTAGGGGAGGCGTTCTACAATGAGCAGTTCTTC.

Only a few counts were recorded for this clone. The gene calls are TRBV2 and TRBJ2-7, with 7 bases aligning to TRBD1. Germline assignment: CDR1 SNHLY and CDR2 FYNNEI. Trimming took 10 bases from V and 0 from J; bases not matched to a gene: 9. This CDR3 comprises 14 residues. Here the CDR3 DNA reads TGTGCCAACGAACCTTGGGACAGCTCCTACGAGCAGTACTTC. It specifies CANEPWDSSYEQYF.

V and J are TRBV9 and TRBJ1-5; D remains unclear. Per the germline V gene, CDR1 is SGDLS and CDR2 is YYNGEE. V dropped 0 bases and J dropped 4 bases, with 11 bases sitting between them. The CDR3 totals 15 residues. As DNA, the CDR3 is TGTGCCAGCAGCGTAGGATTGGGAGGGAATCAGCCCCAGCATTTT. Its protein product is CASSVGLGGNQPQHF.

V and J are TRBV5-1 and TRBJ1-2; TRBD1 is a possible D gene (5 bases). The CDR3 length is 16 residues. V was pared by 0 bases and J by 4 bases, with 16 bases between. Per the germline V gene, CDR1 is SGHRS and CDR2 is YFSETQ. The CDR3 DNA follows: TGCGCCAGCAGCTTGGCCGGGGGTCTTCGTAGCTATGGCTACACCTTC. Protein product: CASSLAGGLRSYGYTF.

CDR3 in DNA: TGTGCCAGCAGCATTGACAGCGCCCTTCTGAACACTGAAGCTTTCTTT. Translating it yields CASSIDSALLNTEAFF. The genes are TRBV11-2 and TRBJ1-1, with a weak D call TRBD1 (5 bases). Looked up from germline, CDR1 is SGHAT and CDR2 is FQNNGV. The V gene lost 5 bases and the J gene lost 0 bases, with 16 bases spanning the gap. CDR3 length equals 16 residues.

V gene TRBV27 combines with J gene TRBJ2-1; maybe TRBD2 (5 bases). Trimming removed 8 bases from V and 1 base from J, with 15 bases in between. Germline V gene sequence: CDR1 MNHEY, CDR2 SMNVEV (reference sequence). This CDR3 spans 15 amino acids. The CDR3 DNA reads TGTGCCAGCTTTAACCGCGGGCATTCCTACAATGAGCAGTTCTTC. Translation: CASFNRGHSYNEQFF.

The chain employs TRBV7-6 and TRBJ2-1, with 7 nucleotides matching TRBD2. The CDR3 sequence is 12 residues long. Unmatched junction bases numbered 3, after V lost 5 bases and J lost 8 bases. From germline, CDR1 is SGHVS and CDR2 FNYEAQ. The CDR3 region has the DNA TGTGCCAGCAGCGATACTAGCGATGAGCAGTTCTTC. Protein product: CASSDTSDEQFF. The variable domain in full, completed from reference TRBV7-6 and TRBJ2-1, reads GAGVSQSPRYKVTKRGQDVALRCDPISGHVSLYWYRQALGQGPEFLTYFNYEAQQDKSGLPNDRFSAERPEGSISTLTIQRTEQRDSAMYRCASSDTSDEQFFGPGTRLTVL.

The chain recombines TRBV19 with TRBJ2-5; 12 bases are shared with TRBD1. The germline V gene has CDR1 LNHDA and CDR2 SQIVND (reference sequence). CDR3 length: 15 amino acids. Trimming at V came to 5 bases and at J to 5 bases, leaving 6 bases not matched to a gene. CDR3 loop: CASSLGTGGSETQYF. CDR3 sequence (DNA): TGTGCCAGTAGTCTCGGGACAGGGGGCTCGGAGACCCAGTACTTC.

This sequence joins TRBV10-2 and TRBJ2-7, with D possibly being TRBD2 (6 bases). V lost 10 bases to trimming and J lost 0 bases, with 19 bases between them. Germline V CDR1 and CDR2: WSHSY, SAAADI. CDR3 length equals 15 residues. CDR3 sequence (DNA): TGCGCCACCGCGGAGCATGGGGGGAGCTCCTACGAGCAGTACTTC. Translating gives CATAEHGGSSYEQYF.

V is TRBV30 and J is TRBJ2-7; 7 nucleotides align to TRBD2. The J segment lost 0 bases and the V segment lost 3 bases, leaving 2 bases of the junction unmatched. The CDR3 is 13 amino acids. CDR1 is GTSNPN and CDR2 is SVGIG in the germline V gene (reference sequence). DNA of the CDR3: TGTGCCTGGAGCCTAGCGGCCTCCTACGAGCAGTACTTC. Translating it yields CAWSLAASYEQYF. The full variable domain, with the rest looked up from reference TRBV30 and TRBJ2-7, is SQTIHQWPATLVQPVGSPLSLECTVEGTSNPNLYWYRQAAGRGLQLLFYSVGIGQISSEVPQNLSASRPQDRQFILSSKKLLLSDSGFYLCAWSLAASYEQYFGPGTRLTVT.

The chain combines TRBV5-4 with TRBJ1-1; 7 bases map to TRBD1. Germline trimming cut 4 bases from V and 0 bases from J; bases unmatched to any gene: 6. The CDR3 totals 15 residues. The germline CDR1 and CDR2 sequences are SGHNT and YYREEE (reference sequence). The CDR3 loop is CASSKGDRVNTEAFF. CDR3 nucleotide sequence: TGTGCCAGCAGCAAAGGCGACAGGGTGAACACTGAAGCTTTCTTT. The full variable domain, in which reference TRBV5-4 and TRBJ1-1 provide the parts outside the CDR3, is ETGVTQSPTHLIKTRGQQVTLRCSSQSGHNTVSWYQQALGQGPQFIFQYYREEENGRGNFPPRFSGLQFPNYSSELNVNALELDDSALYLCASSKGDRVNTEAFFGQGTRLTVV.

This chain uses TRBV10-3 with TRBJ2-7; the match to TRBD2 covers 14 bases. This CDR3 contains 15 residues. CDR1 and CDR2 (germline): ENHRY, SYGVKD. V lost 0 bases to trimming and J lost 9 bases; unmatched junction nucleotides: 4. The CDR3 loop is CAISESGTSGRVQYF. The CDR3 DNA follows: TGTGCCATCAGTGAGTCCGGGACTAGCGGGAGAGTGCAGTACTTC.

CDR3: CASSPLQGQETQYF. In DNA, the CDR3 is TGTGCCAGCTCACCACTGCAGGGCCAAGAGACCCAGTACTTC. The genes are TRBV18 and TRBJ2-5; D may be TRBD1 (5 bases). CDR3 length equals 14 residues. The germline V gene encodes CDR1 KGHSH and CDR2 LQKENI. V was shortened by 1 base and J by 1 base, with 7 bases between the two germline ends. Drawing the rest from reference TRBV18 and TRBJ2-5, the complete variable domain is NAGVMQNPRHLVRRRGQEARLRCSPMKGHSHVYWYRQLPEEGLKFMVYLQKENIIDESGMPKERFSAEFPKEGPSILRIQQVVRGDSAAYFCASSPLQGQETQYFGPGTRLLVL.

V and J are TRBV9 and TRBJ2-5, with 9 nucleotides matching TRBD2. With V trimmed by 0 bases and J by 5 bases, 14 bases remained unmatched. The CDR3 is 18 amino acids. Germline V lookup: CDR1 SGDLS, CDR2 YYNGEE. The CDR3 loop is CASSVGNSGSYVIETQYF. CDR3 nucleotide sequence: TGTGCCAGCAGCGTAGGTAATAGCGGGAGTTACGTAATCGAGACCCAGTACTTC.